What follows describes a single T cell receptor (beta chain). This clonotype was seen repeatedly, ten times or more. Its antigen is still unknown. Base qualities were left out, and no much larger clone turns up one base away. This was a case-control study nested in a cohort of healthcare workers in London, UK, who had nasopharyngeal swab PCR tests and blood samples taken every week. Healthcare workers were recruited during the week of the UK lockdown, between 23 and 31 March 2020, and followed weekly for up to roughly 15 weeks. This sample was included in a study of early T cells in non-severe SARS-CoV-2 infection (dated by TCRdb to about 2021). In the study overall: TCR sequencing used bulk RNA from unsorted whole blood, so alpha and beta chains could not be paired. Here is what the overall study found, with its caveats: VDJdb matching was skewed toward anti-spike CD8 responses and likely underestimated virus-specific expansions by missing private and CD4 specificities.

Library creation used 5' RACE. These reads were obtained on a NextSeq 500. Unique molecular identifiers were attached to individual cDNA molecules in the TCR library protocol so that sequencing error and PCR bias could be corrected. TCR alpha and beta chains were both sequenced, and the abundances of alpha and beta sequences in each sample were closely correlated with each other. The published analysis was carried out like this. Decombinator V4 was used to annotate the V gene, J gene and CDR3 of the TCR sequences. TCRs were defined as expanded if a significant change between any two time points was detected under a Poisson model with p below 0.0001. Abundances of TCRs were expressed as counts per million after normalisation to the total number of TCRs sequenced in each sample. MAIT TCRs were defined by TRAV1-2 paired with TRAJ12, TRAJ20 or TRAJ33, and iNKT TCRs by TRAV10 paired with TRAJ18. VDJdb, accessed 1 November 2021, was searched for CMV, EBV and SARS-CoV-2 annotated TCRs, with TCRs annotated for multiple antigens excluded. The raw public reads went through TCRdb reprocessing: fastp at Q25, MiXCR clone calling, in-frame beta chains kept. For every CDR3 protein sequence, its rows merge into one entry that carries the most common genes and DNA. TCRdb assigned the V and J calls; the authors' analysis was not used. The sample includes about 26,000 distinct CDR3 sequences, with 5.1% observed a single time. The leading ten clones occupy 4% of the sample.

The germline V gene yields SGHAT for CDR1 and FQNNGV for CDR2. V and J are truncated by 1 base and 2 bases respectively, leaving an intervening sequence of 10 bases. The CDR3 runs 15 amino acids, cysteine and phenylalanine included. Only CDR3 DNA remains: 45 bases, in frame from the first base. Recombination joined TRBV11-2 with TRBJ2-3, with TRBD2 as a weak D call on 6 bases. The material sequenced was whole blood. This receptor was taken from an adult who was a healthcare worker with PCR-confirmed SARS-CoV-2 infection or an uninfected control (not recorded which). In nucleotide form, the sequence is TGTGCCAGCAGCTTAGCCGGGGGAAACACAGATACGCAGTATTTT. It translates as CASSLAGGNTDTQYF.